The 9 T cell receptor beta chains below come from one sample, sequenced in a study of response to subunit inactivated influenza vaccine. Via MiXCR, TCRdb re-called the RT-PCR reads, giving one row per CDR3 protein. Here the sample spans 630,000 or so distinct CDR3 sequences, around 14% being singletons. Sequencing was performed on PBMCs from blood, taken 11 to 12 days after vaccination. These receptors originate from a man in his forties or fifties who received an inactivated influenza vaccine.

This clonotype has more than one count but fewer than ten. The chain employs TRBV4-2 and TRBJ2-3, with TRBD2 matching over 7 bases. The CDR3 has 16 amino acids. Looked up from germline, CDR1 is LGHNA and CDR2 is YNFKEQ. Trimming took 1 base from V and 5 from J; bases not matched to a gene: 9. As DNA, the CDR3 is TGTGCCAGCAGCCAAGGGTCGGCGGGAGCGGAAGATACGCAGTATTTT. It yields the protein CASSQGSAGAEDTQYF.

This clonotype was counted only a few times. This chain joins TRBV7-2 and TRBJ1-2; 8 nucleotides line up with TRBD1. This CDR3 comprises 13 residues. The V segment lost 4 bases and the J segment 7 bases; nucleotides outside the gene matches: 5. Germline assignment: CDR1 SGHTA and CDR2 FQGNSA. CDR3: CASSWQGASGYTF. Here the CDR3 DNA reads TGTGCCAGCAGCTGGCAGGGGGCCAGTGGCTACACCTTC.

Only a few counts were recorded for this clonotype. The V and J genes are TRBV7-9 and TRBJ2-1, with D unresolved. Trimming cost V 1 base and J 13 bases, with 14 bases left between them. The CDR3 has 13 residues. CDR1 SEHNR and CDR2 FQNEAQ come from the germline V gene (reference sequence). This CDR3 is CASSLVAEQPQFF. The CDR3 region has the DNA TGTGCCAGCAGCTTAGTTGCGGAGCAGCCCCAGTTCTTC.

The table lists this clonotype with a few counts. This chain connects TRBV28 to TRBJ1-2; tentative D call: TRBD1 (6 bases). The CDR3 is 15 amino acids. Germline CDR1 is MDHEN and CDR2 is SYDVKM. Trimming removed 3 bases from V and 2 bases from J, with 13 bases in between. CDR3 sequence reads: CASSFSTGDNYGYTF. CDR3 bases: TGTGCCAGCAGTTTCTCGACAGGCGACAACTATGGCTACACCTTC.

This clonotype has just one count. The genes are TRBV29-1 and TRBJ2-5; 10 positions agree with TRBD2. Germline lookup yields CDR1 SQVTM and CDR2 ANQGSEA. The CDR3 spans 13 residues. V dropped 6 bases and J dropped 5; count of bases not matched to a gene: 6. The chain's CDR3 is CSVARAGGETQYF. CDR3 coding DNA: TGCAGCGTCGCTCGAGCGGGAGGGGAGACCCAGTACTTC.

This clonotype appeared a few times. The J gene is TRBJ1-3, the V gene TRBV7-9; 7 nucleotides agree with TRBD1. The J segment lost 5 bases and the V segment lost 6 bases, leaving 4 bases of the junction unmatched. Germline V gene lookup returns CDR1 SEHNR and CDR2 FQNEAQ (reference sequence). This CDR3 has 13 amino acids. CDR3 DNA: TGTGCCAGCAGAAAGGGACAGAGAAACACCATATATTTT. This codes for CASRKGQRNTIYF.

This clonotype was seen ten or more times. This chain connects TRBV29-1 to TRBJ2-1, with 9 bases lining up with TRBD1. V lost 6 bases, J lost 0 bases, and 3 bases stayed unmatched. The CDR3 extends over 14 amino acids. Per germline, CDR1 SQVTM and CDR2 ANQGSEA. CDR3 protein: CSVGTGSSYNEQFF. The CDR3, as DNA: TGCAGCGTGGGGACAGGGAGCTCCTACAATGAGCAGTTCTTC.

V is TRBV5-1 and J is TRBJ2-3; D remains unclear. V dropped 4 bases and J dropped 0 bases, with 12 bases sitting between them. There are 15 residues in the CDR3. The V gene's germline CDR1 is SGHRS and CDR2 YFSETQ. The CDR3 reads CASSPGTDSTDTQYF. DNA for the CDR3: TGCGCCAGCAGCCCCGGAACAGACAGCACAGATACGCAGTATTTT.

The V gene is TRBV20-1, the J gene TRBJ2-1, with unresolved D. CDR3 length: 13 residues. With 6 bases removed from V and 2 bases from J, the gap between germline ends came to 11 bases. Germline V lookup: CDR1 DFQATT, CDR2 SNEGSKA (reference sequence). The CDR3 loop is CSANPTPYNEQFF. The CDR3 nucleotides read TGCAGTGCCAATCCCACTCCCTACAATGAGCAGTTCTTC.